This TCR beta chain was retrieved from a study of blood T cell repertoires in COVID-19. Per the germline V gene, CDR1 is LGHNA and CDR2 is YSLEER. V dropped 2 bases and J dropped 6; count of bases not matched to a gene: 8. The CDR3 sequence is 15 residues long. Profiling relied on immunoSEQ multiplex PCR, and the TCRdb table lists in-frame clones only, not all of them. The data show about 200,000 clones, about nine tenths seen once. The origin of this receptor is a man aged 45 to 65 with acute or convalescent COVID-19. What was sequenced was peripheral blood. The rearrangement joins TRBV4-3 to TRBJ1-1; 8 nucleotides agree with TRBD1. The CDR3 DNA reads TGCGCCAGCAGCCAAAGCCCTCAGGGGGCATCTGAAGCTTTCTTT. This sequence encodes CASSQSPQGASEAFF.